This T cell receptor beta chain comes out of a study of cytomegalovirus exposure and HLA in healthy donors (dated by TCRdb to between 2016 and 2019). Context from the whole study: According to an earlier analysis of 587 of the donors, some 180 million T cells yielded 117 million unique TCR beta sequences and about 300 Gb of sequence data. About 300 gigabases of sequencing data and some 85 million unique TCR sequences were included in an early release covering about 700 HLA-typed donors. The genetic ancestry cluster associated with self-reported Caucasian donors included 80% to 90% of the roughly 400 genotyped donors. The study aimed to test whether cataloging public T cell receptors could reveal signatures of past pathogen exposure. The T cell repertoires of under 750 subjects were profiled by immunosequencing and related to cytomegalovirus serostatus. Besides the first cohort of approximately 670 subjects, a separate validation cohort made up of 120 different subjects was used. The study combined high-throughput TCR immunosequencing, statistical association of individual TCRs with disease status, and machine learning to predict cytomegalovirus infection status. In a later analysis, previously published TCR beta repertoires from about 670 donors were re-analyzed and high-resolution HLA genotyping was added so that TCR occurrence patterns could be studied. In the later analysis, no new phenotypic data were used to find candidate immune exposures; instead, reliance was placed on TCR beta sequences and their occurrence across donors. In an earlier analysis of roughly 580 of the donors, high-throughput TCR beta sequencing was used to judge whether each TCR beta V gene segment behaved as functional or pseudogenic. Donor age, sex, ethnicity and CMV serostatus were compiled together with the repertoire data. In a later genetic analysis, genome-wide SNP genotypes for about 55% of the roughly 670 donors were used, and that subset was treated as a discovery cohort. All discovery cohort repertoires had been generated on a single sequencing platform. Both class I and class II loci were covered by HLA typing, at four-digit resolution. The number of typed donors differed by locus: roughly 629-640 for A, B, C, DRB1 and DQB1; approximately 520 for DQA1; approximately 600 for DPA1; and about 470 for DPB1. Roughly 5 DR-DQ haplotypes were treated as single units for association and clustering because of strong linkage in the cohort. Among roughly 370 genotyped donors of the cohort, an average of about 240,000 unique TCR beta nucleotide sequences were sequenced per donor, approximately 20% of them non-productive. Broader findings and caveats from the paper: A later genetic analysis reported fewer N-insertions in productive TCRs among donors in an Asian-associated ancestry cluster than the roughly 620-donor mean. Compared with equally common non-associated chains, HLA-associated TCR beta chains in a later analysis were more clonally expanded and had lower generation probabilities. A further reported finding was that TCR beta sequences accurately predicted the HLA-A and HLA-B alleles for most subjects in the first cohort. An association between a missense DCLRE1C variant and V-gene and J-gene trimming of TCR beta chains was found in a later genetic analysis and replicated in an independent cohort. It was suggested by the authors that the approach could potentially be generalized to other disease states and immunological phenotypes. The classifier was reported to diagnose cytomegalovirus status with high specificity and sensitivity in both the original and validation cohorts. In a later analysis, several top co-occurrence clusters were reported to appear linked to parvovirus B19, influenza, CMV and Epstein-Barr virus. In a later analysis, TCR association rates were found to vary across HLA loci, with the most associated TCRs seen for DRB1 alleles and the fewest for HLA-C alleles. Across donors, most TCR sequences were observed very rarely, whereas some public TCRs were present in many individuals. The 87-base-pair reads could not distinguish some IMGT-functional V segments, including TRBV6-2 and TRBV6-3, so those segments were excluded. Correlated functional status among segregating V segments might reflect linkage disequilibrium, but an unknown experimental factor could not be ruled out. In a later analysis, some 18,000 TCR beta sequences were associated with specific HLA alleles at a false discovery rate of 0.05. A total of 164 TCR beta chains were listed by the study as associated with cytomegalovirus. The sequencing pipeline was judged likely to have produced a cluster of highly shared sequence variants as a technical artifact. Because counts were too low, roughly 17 rarely observed V segments, including chromosome 9 orphons, were left out of the earlier analysis of approximately 580 of the donors. Immune exposure information for the cohort was limited to CMV serostatus. Strong co-occurrence of HLA alleles, especially DR and DQ, made assigning TCR associations to individual alleles difficult. Only TCR beta chains were sequenced in this cohort, and the absence of alpha or paired-chain data limited detectable features. An earlier analysis of some 590 of the donors showed that most TCR beta V segments appeared in productive rearrangements either about 87% or about 30% of the time, which broadly matched IMGT annotations. Three of the identified cytomegalovirus-associated TCR beta chains were confirmed in vitro to be specific for cytomegalovirus antigens. Sequencing depth was assumed to be roughly uniform across donors in the presence/absence analyses, though that assumption may not hold. Because HLA typing was missing for some donors at each locus, association tests included only the typed subset. According to a later analysis, most CMV-associated TCR beta chains appeared to be HLA-restricted, and the HLA associations seemed to be driven largely by CMV exposure.

The cohort was made up of hundreds of healthy bone marrow donors. At the time of sampling, every cohort member was nominally healthy, though immune exposures that went unrecorded were likely present. The donor tested CMV seronegative and was one of the 352 seronegative cohort members. Every donor gave a peripheral blood sample, and the peripheral blood mononuclear cells from that sample were used for TCR beta sequencing. The Qiagen DNeasy Blood Extraction Kit was used to extract genomic DNA from the blood cell samples. Many counts were recorded for this clone. There is no known antigen for this receptor. Per-base quality was not reported, and no clone a single base away is much larger than it. The CDR3 sequence holds 14 residues, the cysteine and phenylalanine included. Of all the DNA, just the CDR3 is kept, 42 bases in frame from base 1. V is cut by 0 bases and J by 5 bases, and the space between the germline ends is 11 bases. From a lookup of the germline V gene, CDR1 and CDR2 are SGHDT and YYEEEE.

Library method: the immunoSEQ multiplex PCR assay. A mixture of 60 forward primers for TCR Vbeta segments and 13 reverse primers for TCR Jbeta segments was used in the multiplex PCR. The CDR3 region of rearranged TCR beta genes was amplified from genomic DNA with a multiplex PCR assay. Amplified TCR beta libraries were sequenced as 87-base-pair reads on the Illumina HiSeq System. For the original study's pipeline: A later analysis counted some 80 million unique TCR beta chains across the 550 to 800 repertoires, and some 11 million of these chains were shared by at least two donors. Raw reads were error-corrected and collapsed into unique sequences by a nearest-neighbor algorithm in which closely related sequences were merged to remove PCR and sequencing errors. To assign V, D and J gene segments, CDR3 sequences were aligned to IMGT reference sequences. For a sequence to be retained, at least a six-nucleotide match to both a V gene segment and a J gene segment was required. Rearrangements were called productive when the CDR3 lacked stop codons and stayed in frame with V and J; all others were non-productive. CDR3 was defined according to IMGT convention as the region running from the second conserved V-encoded cysteine to the conserved J-encoded phenylalanine. In an earlier analysis of approximately 590 of the donors, sequences lacking an unambiguous match to a single V gene segment were excluded. An earlier analysis of a few hundred of the donors called V segments functional above 56.7% productive rearrangements and segregating when the between-donor standard deviation exceeded 5%. A statistical classification framework was developed to diagnose cytomegalovirus status using the catalog of TCR beta chain sequences. V and J gene assignment, in a later analysis, came from comparing TCR nucleotide sequences with IMGT/GENE-DB human TR gene sequences. A later analysis assigned CDR3 sequences and most-parsimonious VDJ recombination scenarios with the TCRdist pipeline. In a later analysis, every TCR beta chain was defined by the combination of its CDR3 amino acid sequence and its V-gene family, and reads without a unique V-gene family were dropped. A later analysis removed 600 or so highly shared, low-generation-probability nucleotide sequences to deal with suspected cross-contamination and a sequencing artifact. A later analysis calculated a clonal expansion index for each public chain from normalized within-repertoire ranks of inferred template counts. A later analysis computed generation probabilities with a VDJ recombination model fitted to out-of-frame rearrangements, and checked the results against IGoR. In a later analysis, hypergeometric tests were used to score TCR-TCR, TCR-HLA and TCR-CMV co-occurrence, with a repertoire-size bias correction applied to TCR pairs. A later analysis estimated false discovery rates by permuting HLA or CMV assignments 20 times. In a later analysis, co-occurring TCRs were grouped using DBSCAN, with TCRdist sequence similarity added in when clustering inside HLA-allele-positive subsets. For co-occurrence clustering, repertoires with fewer than 30,000 or more than 120,000 public chains were excluded, along with roughly five repertoires with anomalous nucleotide sharing. TCRdb retrieved this table from immuneACCESS and kept in-frame rearrangements only. Not all clones are present; in checked studies, unresolved V genes account for under half, and no reason is known for the remainder. V and J calls and clone size are as listed in that table; D and trimming were resolved from the DNA. The sample table contains some 140,000 clones; only one count was recorded for approximately 79% of them. The ten biggest clones cover 1.1% of the sample.

The chain links TRBV5-6 with TRBJ2-5; a tentative D call is TRBD1 (6 bases match). Material: PBMCs. The sequence was collected from a male donor in good health and CMV-seronegative. The CDR3 corresponds to CASSLVSGAETQYF. Here is the DNA: TGTGCCAGCAGCTTGGTATCAGGGGCGGAGACCCAGTACTTC. This CDR3, with the reference TRBV5-6 and TRBJ2-5 proteins standing in past its ends, gives the full variable domain DAGVTQSPTHLIKTRGQQVTLRCSPKSGHDTVSWYQQALGQGPQFIFQYYEEEERQRGNFPDRFSGHQFPNYSSELNVNALLLGDSALYLCASSLVSGAETQYFGPGTRLLVL.